This TCR beta chain was identified in a study of blood T cell repertoires in COVID-19 (dated by TCRdb to 2019 to 2021). With respect to the entire study: Collaborator samples came from the United States, Italy and Spain and covered acute and convalescent phases of COVID-19. The material from the prospective study consisted of cDNA or gDNA derived from T cells, B-cell-depleted T cells, or PBMCs. Deeply sampled blood TCRbeta repertoires from subjects exposed to, actively infected with, or recovered from COVID-19 were included in the dataset. A freely available public database, intended as a resource for researchers studying the immune response to SARS-CoV-2, is where the repertoires were released. Samples were obtained from the ongoing ImmuneRACE study (first 160 participants) and from roughly 1,300 subjects provided by 6 global collaborators. The sample metadata nearly always contained a de-identified subject ID, COVID-19 status, age in years and sex. Where available, HLA class I and class II types were obtained from metadata supplied by the sample provider rather than from assay-based typing.

The immunoSEQ Assay, a bias-controlled multiplex PCR, was used to amplify TCRbeta CDR3 regions from genomic DNA. The published analysis was carried out like this. Nucleated cell counts per sample were estimated from amplification of reference gene primers within the assay. To quantify the absolute abundance of each unique TCRbeta CDR3 rearrangement, sequence reads were collapsed and filtered. For each sample, productive Simpson clonality was calculated as the square root of Simpson's diversity index over productive rearrangements. TCRdb retrieved this table from immuneACCESS and kept in-frame rearrangements only. Not all clones are present; in checked studies, unresolved V genes account for under half, and no reason is known for the remainder. D and trimming come from the DNA, and the V and J calls and clone size come from that table. The table for this sample lists 200,000 to 250,000 clones; about 80% of them were counted only once. The ten largest clones represent under 2% of the sample.

In the germline V gene (reference sequence), CDR1 corresponds to SEHNR and CDR2 to FQNEAQ. Trimmed from V: 5 bases; trimmed from J: 6 bases; junction bases lacking a gene match: 6. From the cysteine through the phenylalanine, the CDR3 covers 15 amino acids. Left in the record is the CDR3 DNA by itself, 45 bases read in frame from the first base. The collaborating institutions used their own protocols to collect whole blood in K2EDTA tubes. For TCRbeta analysis, collaborator samples were shipped as frozen whole blood, as isolated PBMCs, or as DNA extracted from either sample type. In regard to this clone: The clone's antigen remains unknown. Base-call qualities are not available, and no considerably larger clone is one nucleotide away.

Overall study results and their limits: The amount of clinical and demographic metadata varied by source and participant and was provided uncurated.

The sample was peripheral blood. The chain links TRBV7-9 with TRBJ1-6, with 8 bases aligning to TRBD1. The source of this sequence is an elderly woman with acute or convalescent COVID-19. The bases are TGTGCCAGCAGCCCGCCCGACAGGGGTAATTCACCCCTCCACTTT. Translated, it reads CASSPPDRGNSPLHF.